The present T cell receptor beta chain was sequenced within a study of glioma-infiltrating T cells after dendritic cell vaccination. At the level of the study: Samples are from glioblastoma patients in Phase I and II dendritic cell vaccine trials.

The J segment lost 5 bases and the V segment lost 0 bases, leaving 5 bases of the junction unmatched. CDR3 length equals 17 residues. The germline CDR1 and CDR2 sequences are KGHSH and LQKENI. Clones were read by immunoSEQ multiplex PCR, and TCRdb kept only the in-frame ones, dropping some. The repertoire holds about 82,000 clones, 85% to 90% seen once, with 3.2% in the top ten. Study-level results: Patients with more pretreatment TILs had longer time to progression and survival.

No glioblastoma patient carried an isocitrate dehydrogenase mutation. Before vaccination, two weeks after the third vaccination, and at progression, PBMC were collected. Of note for this clone: What it recognizes is unknown.

This sequence originates from a human donor with glioblastoma. The material was blood, obtained before dendritic cell vaccination. The rearrangement joins TRBV18 to TRBJ2-1; 12 positions match TRBD2. CDR3 sequence (DNA): TGTGCCAGCTCACCACCGACTAGCGGGAGTGCCAACAATGAGCAGTTCTTC. Its translation is CASSPPTSGSANNEQFF.